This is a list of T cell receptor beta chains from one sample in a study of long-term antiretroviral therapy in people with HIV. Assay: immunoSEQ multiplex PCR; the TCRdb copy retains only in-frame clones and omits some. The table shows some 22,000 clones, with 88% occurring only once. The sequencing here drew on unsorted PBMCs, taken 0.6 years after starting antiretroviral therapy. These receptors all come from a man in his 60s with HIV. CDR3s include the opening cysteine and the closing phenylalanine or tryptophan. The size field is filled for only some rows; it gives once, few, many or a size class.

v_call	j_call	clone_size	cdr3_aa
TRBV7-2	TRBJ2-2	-	CASSFRVNTGELFF
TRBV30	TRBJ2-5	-	CAWSVGSPARYF
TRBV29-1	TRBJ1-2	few	CSVGMGDGYTF
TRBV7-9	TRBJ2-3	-	CASSRGTDTQYF
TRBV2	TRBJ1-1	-	CASSAQRYTEAFF
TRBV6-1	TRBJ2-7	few	CASSEMRGAYEQYF
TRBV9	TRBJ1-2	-	CASSVGGRSGYTF
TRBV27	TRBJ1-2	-	CASSLTQGNYGYTF
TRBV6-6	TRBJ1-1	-	CASSYGPGRGDTEAFF
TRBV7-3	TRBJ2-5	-	CASSLTGGETQYF
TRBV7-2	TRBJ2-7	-	CASSLDRWASYEQYF
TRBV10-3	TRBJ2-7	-	CAISGSAERGGYEQYF
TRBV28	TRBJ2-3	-	CASTLGTGGDTQYF
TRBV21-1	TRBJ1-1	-	CASRRFSVSGDTEAFF
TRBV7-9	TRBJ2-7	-	CASSSQLVGQEMRLFEQYF
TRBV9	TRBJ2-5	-	CASSVGLQSQETQYF
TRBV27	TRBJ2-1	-	CASPKYRVEGPYNEQFF
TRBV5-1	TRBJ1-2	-	CASSPDRNYGYTF
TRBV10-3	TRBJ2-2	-	CAIPGTAPNTGELFF
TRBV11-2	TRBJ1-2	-	CASSLGGQLSLYGYTF
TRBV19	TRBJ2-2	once	CASSILQTLNTGELFF
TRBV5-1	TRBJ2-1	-	CASSLEQGSYNEQFF
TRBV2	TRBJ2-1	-	CASSERGQGTNEQFF
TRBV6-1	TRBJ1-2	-	CASSEVGGSVNYGYTF
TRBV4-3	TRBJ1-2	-	CASSQVGGGYTF
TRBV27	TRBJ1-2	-	CATRNYQANYGYTF
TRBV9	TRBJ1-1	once	CASSPSSGTAFTEAFF
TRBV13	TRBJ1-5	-	CASSLDGDQPQHF
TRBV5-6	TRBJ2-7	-	CASSPPGLATYEQYF
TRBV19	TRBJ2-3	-	CASRIAGLTDTQYF
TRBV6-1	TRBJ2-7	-	CASSEVSTGLSYEQYF
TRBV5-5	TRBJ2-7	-	CASSLALTYEQYF
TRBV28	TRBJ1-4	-	CASSQGGPANEKLFF
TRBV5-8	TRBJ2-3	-	CASSLNDRGLSGTQYF
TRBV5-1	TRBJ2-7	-	CASTSPGAAYEQYF
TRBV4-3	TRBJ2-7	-	CASSQGRSYEQYF
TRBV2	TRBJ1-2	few	CASRGTGTGSTYGYTF
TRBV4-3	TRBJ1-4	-	CASSQVVANEKLFF
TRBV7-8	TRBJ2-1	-	CASSWLAGGPFDEQFF
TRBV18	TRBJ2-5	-	CASSPPPGQETQYF
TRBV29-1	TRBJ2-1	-	CSVGGTEEYNEQFF
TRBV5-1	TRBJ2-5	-	CASSLGTGQETQYF
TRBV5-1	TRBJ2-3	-	CASSRGQGNTDTQYF
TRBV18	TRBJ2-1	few	CASSPPLASGRNEQFF
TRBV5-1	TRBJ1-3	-	CASSLGVSYSGNTIYF
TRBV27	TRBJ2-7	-	CARPGGGAKLSYEQYF
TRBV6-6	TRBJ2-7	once	CASSTAGQGYEQYF
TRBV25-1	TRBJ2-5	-	CASITGAYGGTGRETQYF